Shown below are 29 T cell receptor beta chains from a single sample sequenced in a study of blood T cells in healthy people across ages. A sample-barcoded 5' primer and a J-beta primer mix were used in a second PCR of roughly 6 to 11 cycles. One entry per CDR3 protein, called by TCRdb with MiXCR from the 5' RACE reads. Counted here are some 760,000 distinct CDR3 sequences, around a quarter occurring once; the ten biggest clones make up roughly 9%. This same sample was also taken into another study, of T cells of mothers and their children.

Sequencing was carried out using blood. All receptors come from a boy aged 5-17 years in good health.

This clonotype was seen more than once but under ten times. V and J are TRBV9 and TRBJ1-1; D remains ambiguous. Trimming shortened V by 0 bases and J by 11 bases, and 17 bases separated the two germline ends. The CDR3 runs to 14 residues. CDR1 SGDLS and CDR2 YYNGEE come from the germline V gene. CDR3 coding DNA: TGTGCCAGCAGCGTAGATGTAAGAAGGGAGGTCGCTTTCTTT. Amino acid sequence: CASSVDVRREVAFF. Filled out from reference TRBV9 and TRBJ1-1, the complete variable domain reads DSGVTQTPKHLITATGQRVTLRCSPRSGDLSVYWYQQSLDQGLQFLIQYYNGEERAKGNILERFSAQQFPDLHSELNLSSLELGDSALYFCASSVDVRREVAFFGQGTRLTVV.

This clonotype was counted a few times. The chain combines TRBV6-5 with TRBJ1-2; D is perhaps TRBD1 (5 bases). V was trimmed by 0 bases and J by 3 bases, leaving 26 bases between them. Germline V gives CDR1 MNHEY, CDR2 SVGAGI. The CDR3 consists of 20 residues. CDR3 sequence: CASSYSNIIGTPEVYYGYTF. CDR3 nucleotides: TGTGCCAGCAGTTACTCGAATATTATCGGGACTCCAGAAGTCTACTATGGCTACACCTTC.

This clonotype was found once. The rearrangement joins TRBV6-1 to TRBJ2-3, with D possibly being TRBD1 or TRBD2 (6 bases each). The V and J ends lost 7 bases and 1 base respectively, with 12 bases between them. The CDR3 is 14 residues long. Germline V lookup: CDR1 MNHNS, CDR2 SASEGT. CDR3 loop: CASNHREGTDTQYF. Here the CDR3 DNA reads TGTGCCAGCAATCACAGGGAGGGCACAGATACGCAGTATTTT.

This clonotype has just a few counts. The chain is built from TRBV4-1 and TRBJ1-5, with 7 bases matching TRBD1. The CDR3 loop spans 15 amino acids. Trimming took 3 bases from V and 1 from J; bases not matched to a gene: 3. CDR1 and CDR2 from the germline V gene are MGHRA and YSYEKL. The CDR3 spells CASSHRTGSNQPQHF. As DNA, the CDR3 is TGCGCCAGCAGCCACAGGACAGGCAGCAATCAGCCCCAGCATTTT.

This chain joins TRBV12-3 or TRBV12-4 and TRBJ2-7; TRBD1 matches at 12 bases. Unmatched junction bases numbered 20, after V lost 5 bases and J lost 3 bases. This CDR3 comprises 20 residues. The CDR3 spells CASSPRYSGTGGPQLYEQYF. The CDR3 DNA is TGTGCCAGCAGTCCCCGGTACTCCGGGACAGGGGGCCCTCAGCTCTACGAGCAGTACTTC.

This clonotype was detected a few times. The V call is TRBV10-3, the J call TRBJ2-5, with no clear D. The V end was cut by 5 bases, the J end by 0 bases, with 7 bases between. Germline V gene lookup returns CDR1 ENHRY and CDR2 SYGVKD. This CDR3 has 13 amino acids. CDR3 bases: TGTGCCATCAGTAAACGGGACCAAGAGACCCAGTACTTC. The encoded protein is CAISKRDQETQYF.

The gene calls are TRBV29-1 and TRBJ2-5, with D hard to call. Trimming shortened V by 3 bases and J by 2 bases, and 7 bases separated the two germline ends. This CDR3 has 12 amino acids. Germline-derived CDR1 and CDR2 are SQVTM and ANQGSEA. CDR3 nucleotide sequence: TGCAGCGTTGATAAGTCGCAAGAGACCCAGTACTTC. The encoded protein is CSVDKSQETQYF. Supplemented by reference TRBV29-1 and TRBJ2-5, the full variable domain reads SAVISQKPSRDICQRGTSLTIQCQVDSQVTMMFWYRQQPGQSLTLIATANQGSEATYESGFVIDKFPISRPNLTFSTLTVSNMSPEDSSIYLCSVDKSQETQYFGPGTRLLVL.

In its sample, this clonotype was seen a few times. The rearrangement uses TRBV5-5 and TRBJ1-1; 9 bases line up with TRBD1. CDR1 and CDR2 (germline): SGHKS, YYEKEE (reference sequence). V shed 1 base and J 1 base; nucleotides not matched to a gene: 11. The CDR3 is made up of 18 amino acids. The CDR3 nucleotides read TGTGCCAGCAGCTTGTCCCCGGGACAGGGTTTCGGGAACACTGAAGCTTTCTTT. Translated: CASSLSPGQGFGNTEAFF.

In its sample, this clonotype was seen a few times. The CDR3 end shows no conserved phenylalanine or tryptophan, and so a read error is likely. Because the CDR3's place on the DNA is in doubt, the DNA is left out and the CDR3 is given as listed by TCRdb. This rearrangement joins TRBV24-1 to TRBJ1-2. The CDR3 has 9 residues if both end residues are counted. Germline-derived CDR1 and CDR2 are KGHDR and SFDVKD. CDR3 in amino acids: CATSDKGVL.

This chain uses TRBV4-3 with TRBJ2-7; 7 nucleotides line up with TRBD1. V trimming: 0 bases; J trimming: 6 bases; junction bases outside the gene matches: 11. Germline V lookup: CDR1 LGHNA, CDR2 YSLEER. The CDR3 has 16 residues. The DNA for the CDR3 is TGCGCCAGCAGCCAAGATTGGAGCGAGGGGGCGAGCGAGCAGTACTTC. This codes for CASSQDWSEGASEQYF.

The chain has TRBV5-1 and TRBJ2-5, with D perhaps matching TRBD1 (6 bases). Trimming cost V 0 bases and J 4 bases, with 10 bases left between them. The CDR3 covers 14 residues. Germline values: CDR1 SGHRS, CDR2 YFSETQ. The CDR3 DNA follows: TGCGCCAGCAGCTTGGGACAGGAAAGAGAGACCCAGTACTTC. Residues: CASSLGQERETQYF. Variable domain in full (rest from reference TRBV5-1 and TRBJ2-5): KAGVTQTPRYLIKTRGQQVTLSCSPISGHRSVSWYQQTPGQGLQFLFEYFSETQRNKGNFPGRFSGRQFSNSRSEMNVSTLELGDSALYLCASSLGQERETQYFGPGTRLLVL.

This clonotype was counted between two and nine times. The chain joins TRBV13 to TRBJ2-2, with 8 bases fitting TRBD1. CDR1 is PRHDT and CDR2 is FYEKMQ in the germline V gene (reference sequence). The CDR3 is 17 amino acids. J gave up 4 bases and V 5 bases, and 12 bases lay outside the gene matches. CDR3 residues: CASSPTPRDRSTGELFF. The CDR3 coding sequence is TGTGCCAGCAGCCCCACTCCTCGGGACAGGAGCACCGGGGAGCTGTTTTTT.

The rearrangement links TRBV6-2 or TRBV6-3 to TRBJ2-1; 12 nucleotides line up with TRBD2. Losses at the gene ends were 0 bases for V and 0 bases for J; bases not matched to a gene: 6. Germline values: CDR1 MNHEY, CDR2 SVGEGT. The length of the CDR3 is 19 residues. For the CDR3, the DNA is TGTGCCAGCAGTTACTCCATCACTAGCGGGGGGAGCTCCTACAATGAGCAGTTCTTC. Its translation is CASSYSITSGGSSYNEQFF.

The chain is built from TRBV6-6 and TRBJ2-2; 14 nucleotides line up with TRBD2. The V segment lost 6 bases and the J segment 4 bases; nucleotides outside the gene matches: 4. From germline, CDR1 is MNHNY and CDR2 SVGAGI (reference sequence). The CDR3 contains 16 residues. CDR3 residues: CASRGTSGRGTGELFF. The CDR3 nucleotides are TGTGCCAGCAGGGGGACTAGCGGGAGAGGCACCGGGGAGCTGTTTTTT.

The genes are TRBV7-7 and TRBJ2-3, with TRBD1 identical over 7 bases. The CDR3 contains 14 residues. Germline V CDR1 and CDR2: SSHAT, FNYEAQ (reference sequence). DNA for the CDR3: TGTGCTACCTCAAGGACAGGCCCTACAGATACGCAGTATTTT. Translated: CATSRTGPTDTQYF. Full variable domain (remainder filled in from reference TRBV7-7 and TRBJ2-3): GAGVSQSPRYKVTKRGQDVTLRCDPISSHATLYWYQQALGQGPEFLTYFNYEAQPDKSGLPSDRFSAERPEGSISTLTIQRTEQRDSAMYRCATSRTGPTDTQYFGPGTRLTVL.

This clonotype was counted between two and nine times. The chain couples TRBV12-3 or TRBV12-4 to TRBJ1-2; possible D gene TRBD1, 5 bases. The CDR3 totals 14 residues. V was clipped by 1 base and J by 4 bases, with 10 bases between them. CDR3: CASSLERGTYGYTF. The CDR3 nucleotides are TGTGCCAGCAGTTTAGAGAGAGGGACCTATGGCTACACCTTC.

The chain recombines TRBV2 with TRBJ2-5; maybe TRBD2 (7 bases). V lost 1 base and J lost 5, with 20 bases in between. CDR3 length: 17 amino acids. Germline-derived CDR1 and CDR2 are SNHLY and FYNNEI. CDR3 sequence (DNA): TGTGCCAGCAGTGAAGGGGGGGGACATTTAAGCAGGGAGACCCAGTACTTC. The encoded protein is CASSEGGGHLSRETQYF.

The gene calls are TRBV29-1 and TRBJ1-1; D call uncertain. Germline CDR1 SQVTM, CDR2 ANQGSEA. The V end was cut by 6 bases, the J end by 0 bases, with 11 bases between. The CDR3 runs 13 residues. The CDR3 DNA is TGCAGCGTCGACGAACGGGTGAACACTGAAGCTTTCTTT. Translating it yields CSVDERVNTEAFF.

The genes are TRBV9 and TRBJ2-3; no definite D call. The CDR3 runs to 14 residues. CDR1 and CDR2 from the germline V gene are SGDLS and YYNGEE. The V end lost 1 base, the J end lost 0 bases, and 6 bases lay between the germline ends. CDR3 coding DNA: TGTGCCAGCAGCGTATCCGGGAGCACAGATACGCAGTATTTT. This codes for CASSVSGSTDTQYF. Full variable domain (missing parts from reference TRBV9 and TRBJ2-3): DSGVTQTPKHLITATGQRVTLRCSPRSGDLSVYWYQQSLDQGLQFLIQYYNGEERAKGNILERFSAQQFPDLHSELNLSSLELGDSALYFCASSVSGSTDTQYFGPGTRLTVL.

This clonotype was recorded a few times. This chain uses TRBV3-1 with TRBJ2-5; possible D gene TRBD2, 5 bases. Looked up from germline, CDR1 is LGHDT and CDR2 is YNNKEL (reference sequence). This CDR3 has 13 residues. Trimming removed 6 bases at V and 3 bases at J, with 11 bases between. The CDR3 is CASRRRREETQYF. CDR3 sequence (DNA): TGTGCCAGCAGACGACGGCGGGAAGAGACCCAGTACTTC.

The chain joins TRBV20-1 to TRBJ2-3; 7 bases align to TRBD2. CDR3 length equals 14 residues. Germline V gives CDR1 DFQATT, CDR2 SNEGSKA (reference sequence). The ends lost 3 bases at V and 1 base at J; junction bases unmatched: 4. In nucleotides, the CDR3 is TGCAGTGCTAGGCGGCTAGCGGGCACAGATACGCAGTATTTT. Protein product: CSARRLAGTDTQYF.

The rearrangement joins TRBV6-5 to TRBJ2-5; D may match TRBD1 or TRBD2 (5 bases each). The ends were cut back, 2 bases at V and 5 bases at J, with 9 bases in the middle. Germline V gives CDR1 MNHEY, CDR2 SVGAGI. This CDR3 is built from 13 residues. For the CDR3, the DNA is TGTGCCAGCAGTTACCGAGGGACGGAGACCCAGTACTTC. Residues: CASSYRGTETQYF.

This clonotype was found a few times. The CDR3 region has the DNA TGCAGCGTTGTGTGGGACAACGTCGGGGAGCTGTTTTTT. Protein: CSVVWDNVGELFF. The gene calls are TRBV29-1 and TRBJ2-2; D might be TRBD1 (6 bases). Germline V gene data show CDR1 as SQVTM and CDR2 as ANQGSEA. V was cut by 4 bases and J by 7 bases, with 13 bases left in between. This CDR3 region has 13 residues.

The CDR3 loop is CASSNLLAGVGDTQYF. CDR3 DNA sequence: TGTGCCAGCAGTAACCTACTAGCGGGAGTAGGAGATACGCAGTATTTT. The J gene is TRBJ2-3, the V gene TRBV2; 11 bases fit TRBD2. The CDR3 extends over 16 amino acids. V was clipped by 5 bases and J by 5 bases; unmatched bases: 9. CDR1 is SNHLY, CDR2 FYNNEI, per germline.

The V gene is TRBV6-1, the J gene TRBJ2-5; 9 bases match TRBD1. V lost 10 bases, J lost 5 bases, and 17 bases stayed unmatched. Germline V gene sequence: CDR1 MNHNS, CDR2 SASEGT. This CDR3 has 16 amino acids. Here the CDR3 reads CATRDRALPIGETQYF. The DNA for the CDR3 is TGTGCCACCCGGGACAGGGCCCTCCCGATCGGTGAGACCCAGTACTTC.

The rearrangement joins TRBV10-3 to TRBJ2-1; tentatively, D is TRBD1 (5 bases). The ends were cut back, 0 bases at V and 8 bases at J, with 14 bases in the middle. The CDR3 spans 15 residues. The germline gives CDR1 ENHRY, CDR2 SYGVKD. CDR3 protein: CAISESIGQDHEQFF. The CDR3 DNA reads as TGTGCCATCAGTGAGTCGATTGGACAAGACCATGAGCAGTTCTTC.

This clonotype has a handful of counts. This sequence joins TRBV2 and TRBJ2-5, with D unresolved. The assigned J gene may be wrong: the sequence end matches TRBJ2-7 better. The CDR3 has 13 amino acids. Germline CDR1 SNHLY, CDR2 FYNNEI. The CDR3 region is CASSVVGNYEQYF. In nucleotides, the CDR3 is TGTGCCAGCAGTGTGGTTGGGAACTACGAGCAGTACTTC.

The V and J genes are TRBV10-3 and TRBJ2-5, with 10 bases identical to TRBD2. This CDR3 comprises 15 residues. Germline V lookup: CDR1 ENHRY, CDR2 SYGVKD. The V and J ends lost 4 bases and 2 bases, in that order; junction bases with no gene match: 4. In DNA, the CDR3 is TGTGCCATCAGTGGAAGCGGGAGGGGTCAAGAGACCCAGTACTTC. Its protein is CAISGSGRGQETQYF.

A single count supports this clonotype. This rearrangement joins TRBV24-1 to TRBJ2-1; D might be TRBD2 (5 bases). The CDR3 is 15 amino acids. Trimming cost V 6 bases and J 4 bases, with 15 bases left between them. Germline lookup yields CDR1 KGHDR and CDR2 SFDVKD. Here the CDR3 reads CATSQYSGSYNEQFF. In nucleotides, the CDR3 is TGTGCCACCAGTCAGTATTCGGGGAGTTACAATGAGCAGTTCTTC.